The 9 T cell receptor beta chains below come from one sample, sequenced in a study of cytomegalovirus exposure and HLA in healthy donors. A multiplex PCR was run with 60 Vbeta primers and 13 Jbeta primers. The method was immunoSEQ multiplex PCR; TCRdb's version includes in-frame clones alone and lacks a portion of them. The repertoire holds 75,000 to 100,000 clones, approximately 72% seen once, with 11% in the top ten. Sequenced material: PBMCs. The origin of the receptors is a man aged 18 to 29 in good health and CMV-seropositive.

J is TRBJ2-2 and V is TRBV5-6, with 7 bases matching TRBD1. J lost 1 base, V lost 4 bases, and 13 bases had no gene match. Germline CDR1 is SGHDT and CDR2 is YYEEEE. CDR3 size: 18 residues. The chain's CDR3 is CASSPDRPQPLNTGELFF. DNA for the CDR3: TGTGCCAGCAGCCCGGACAGGCCGCAACCCCTGAACACCGGGGAGCTGTTTTTT. Based on the CDR3 plus reference TRBV5-6 and TRBJ2-2, the full variable domain is DAGVTQSPTHLIKTRGQQVTLRCSPKSGHDTVSWYQQALGQGPQFIFQYYEEEERQRGNFPDRFSGHQFPNYSSELNVNALLLGDSALYLCASSPDRPQPLNTGELFFGEGSRLTVL.

This sequence joins TRBV7-9 and TRBJ1-4; 9 bases line up with TRBD1. CDR1 and CDR2 (germline): SEHNR, FQNEAQ (reference sequence). The CDR3 loop spans 15 amino acids. V shed 1 base, J shed 5 bases, and the junction held 2 bases outside the gene matches. DNA for the CDR3: TGTGCCAGCAGCTTAGACGGGACAGGGAATGAAAAACTGTTTTTT. Its protein is CASSLDGTGNEKLFF. Combining the CDR3 with reference TRBV7-9 and TRBJ1-4 gives the whole variable domain DTGVSQNPRHKITKRGQNVTFRCDPISEHNRLYWYRQTLGQGPEFLTYFQNEAQLEKSRLLSDRFSAERPKGSFSTLEIQRTEQGDSAMYLCASSLDGTGNEKLFFGSGTQLSVL.

This clone was seen only once. The V call is TRBV5-1, the J call TRBJ2-6, with 9 bases lining up with TRBD1. V dropped 3 bases and J dropped 0; count of bases not matched to a gene: 4. The CDR3 contains 17 residues. Germline V gene data show CDR1 as SGHRS and CDR2 as YFSETQ. The CDR3 spells CASSWTGESSGANVLTF. In DNA, the CDR3 is TGCGCCAGCAGCTGGACAGGGGAAAGCTCTGGGGCCAACGTCCTGACTTTC.

V and J are TRBV2 and TRBJ2-7, with TRBD1 matching over 7 bases. Germline V gene sequence: CDR1 SNHLY, CDR2 FYNNEI. The CDR3 extends over 12 amino acids. V lost 7 bases and J lost 6; bases outside the gene matches: 6. CDR3 region: CASISTGAEQYF. The CDR3 nucleotides read TGTGCCAGCATTTCCACAGGGGCCGAGCAGTACTTC.

Only one count was recorded for this clone. V gene TRBV4-1 combines with J gene TRBJ2-3; perhaps TRBD2 as D (7 bases). The CDR3 has 16 residues. Trimming removed 4 bases from V and 5 bases from J, with 19 bases in between. CDR1 MGHRA and CDR2 YSYEKL come from the germline V gene. The chain's CDR3 is CASSLLGGAMIDTQYF. CDR3 sequence (DNA): TGCGCCAGCAGCCTGCTTGGGGGGGCCATGATAGATACGCAGTATTTT.

The CDR3 DNA follows: TGCGCCAGCAGTCAAACCCGATCTAGCGGGGGGGACTACGAGCAGTACTTC. It translates to CASSQTRSSGGDYEQYF. The gene calls are TRBV23-1 and TRBJ2-7, with 12 bases aligning to TRBD2. TRBV23-1 is reported as an ORF; its role is uncertain. CDR3 size: 17 residues. The V and J ends lost 2 bases and 3 bases, in that order; junction bases with no gene match: 8.

J is TRBJ1-6 and V is TRBV6-4; TRBD1 might be the D (5 bases). The CDR3 runs to 14 residues. V lost 6 bases and J 13 bases, leaving 19 bases between the germline ends. The V gene's germline CDR1 is MRHNA and CDR2 SNTAGT. Here the CDR3 reads CASRDTNALGPLHF. CDR3 DNA sequence: TGTGCCAGCAGGGACACTAATGCCCTCGGGCCCCTCCACTTT.

The gene calls are TRBV5-5 and TRBJ2-7; 8 nucleotides align to TRBD1. The CDR3 loop spans 15 amino acids. The V gene's germline CDR1 is SGHKS and CDR2 YYEKEE (reference sequence). V trimming: 4 bases; J trimming: 2 bases; junction bases outside the gene matches: 8. CDR3: CASSTIQGGTYEQYF. The CDR3, as DNA: TGTGCCAGCAGCACAATACAGGGGGGAACCTACGAGCAGTACTTC.

This clone was recorded only once. The chain combines TRBV18 with TRBJ2-2, with D tentatively TRBD1 (5 bases). Trimming took 2 bases from V and 1 from J, leaving 5 bases between them. This CDR3 has 14 residues. The V gene's germline CDR1 is KGHSH and CDR2 LQKENI. The CDR3 nucleotides read TGTGCCAGCTCACCAGACAGGAACACCGGGGAGCTGTTTTTT. Amino acid sequence: CASSPDRNTGELFF.